This entry lists 3 T cell receptor beta chains sequenced from one sample in a study of T cells in Graves' hyperthyroidism and ophthalmopathy. TCR beta CDR3 regions were amplified from RNA. A first-round RT-PCR of the TCR CDR3 used the HTBI primer set. Via MiXCR, TCRdb re-called the multiplex PCR reads, giving one row per CDR3 protein. The table has 450,000 to 600,000 distinct CDR3 sequences, 11% to 15% seen once; the top ten hold about 15%. The sequenced material came from blood. Source of these receptors: a woman aged 40 to 50 with Graves' hyperthyroidism.

This clonotype was seen repeatedly, ten times or more. The chain joins TRBV28 to TRBJ1-2; possible D gene TRBD1, 5 bases. Germline loops: CDR1 MDHEN, CDR2 SYDVKM. Trimming took off 2 bases at V and 8 bases at J, with 15 bases between the two ends. The CDR3 runs to 14 residues. As DNA, the CDR3 is TGTGCCAGCAGTTTAGGGGCCCTGGTGGGGGGCTACACCTTC. Protein product: CASSLGALVGGYTF.

This rearrangement joins TRBV15 to TRBJ2-4, with D unresolved. This CDR3 contains 15 residues. Trimming stripped 0 bases from V and 3 bases from J, with 9 bases between. Germline values: CDR1 LNHNV, CDR2 YYDKDF (reference sequence). CDR3: CATSRDSSLKNIQYF. Written as DNA, the CDR3 is TGTGCCACCAGCAGAGATAGTAGCCTCAAAAACATTCAGTACTTC. The variable domain in full, completed from reference TRBV15 and TRBJ2-4, reads DAMVIQNPRYQVTQFGKPVTLSCSQTLNHNVMYWYQQKSSQAPKLLFHYYDKDFNNEADTPDNFQSRRPNTSFCFLDIRSPGLGDTAMYLCATSRDSSLKNIQYFGAGTRLSVL.

This clonotype occurred a few times. J is TRBJ2-2 and V is TRBV9; 7 bases are a match to TRBD2. Trimming cost V 0 bases and J 4 bases; bases outside gene matches: 6. This CDR3 contains 16 residues. Germline V gene data show CDR1 as SGDLS and CDR2 as YYNGEE. The CDR3, as DNA: TGTGCCAGCAGCGTAGGCGGGAGCTGGGGCACCGGGGAGCTGTTTTTT. Translating it yields CASSVGGSWGTGELFF.